This T cell receptor beta chain originates from a study of T cells in Graves' hyperthyroidism and ophthalmopathy. About the study: Peripheral blood samples were taken at initial diagnosis, prior to any treatment.

This clonotype was found many times. Amplified regions were TCR beta CDR3 sequences from RNA transcripts. Carried out on the TCR CDR3, a first-round RT-PCR used the HTBI primer set. TCRdb re-called the multiplex PCR reads with MiXCR, one entry per CDR3 protein. This table holds about 530,000 distinct CDR3 sequences, roughly 18% found once. The CDR3 spans 15 residues. CDR1 SGHTA and CDR2 FQGTGA come from the germline V gene. Germline trimming cut 0 bases from V and 5 bases from J; bases unmatched to any gene: 0. The V gene is TRBV7-3, the J gene TRBJ2-7, with TRBD2 identical over 14 bases. Specimen: blood. This receptor was taken from a woman between 18 and 29 years old with Graves' ophthalmopathy. The CDR3 is CASSLTGLAGDEQYF. DNA of the CDR3: TGTGCCAGCAGCTTAACGGGACTAGCGGGAGACGAGCAGTACTTC.